The TCR beta chain under discussion was sequenced for a study of beta chain features in type 1 diabetes. V lost 8 bases and J 6 bases, leaving 8 bases between the germline ends. This CDR3 spans 11 amino acids. The germline V gene has CDR1 ENHRY and CDR2 SYGVKD. Sequencing targeted expressed TCRB transcripts, as all isolated RNA had been reverse transcribed. Data came from immunoSEQ multiplex PCR; TCRdb stores just in-frame clones and leaves some out. This sample has 150,000 to 200,000 clones, with more than 60% found just once. Broader study findings: cDNA sequencing could over-represent cells with high TCR expression. Significant though moderate, a shortening of TCRB CDR3s appeared in all four CD4+ subsets of Type 1 diabetes patients.

This clone was counted only a few times. The antigen is undetermined. The source is a man aged 25 to 40 with type 1 diabetes. The sample consisted of naive CD4+ T cells from blood. This chain connects TRBV10-3 to TRBJ2-1; D is unresolved. The CDR3: CAIGQSNEQFF. CDR3 DNA: TGTGCCATCGGTCAGTCCAATGAGCAGTTCTTC.